This T cell receptor beta chain was found in a study of T cell repertoires in cytomegalovirus infection. The overall study: It was the public TCR beta signatures that indicated both CMV infection and matching HLA type. Overall study results and limits: The study found HLA-C-restricted CMV-specific TCR beta clonotypes dominating the ex vivo response.

MiXCR, run by TCRdb on the reads, gives a single entry per CDR3 protein. Counted here are 450,000 to 600,000 distinct CDR3 sequences, over 9% occurring once; the ten biggest clones make up around 9.6%. This clonotype appeared a few times. As yet, its antigen is unknown. The CDR3 has 14 amino acids. The V end was cut by 5 bases, the J end by 2 bases, with 14 bases between. Germline CDR1 reads DFQATT; CDR2 reads SNEGSKA (reference sequence). This receptor was identified in a human donor in good health (CMV status not recorded). Some clones in this sample may be carry-over from other donors' samples. The chain joins TRBV20-1 to TRBJ2-3; tentatively, D is TRBD1 (5 bases). Sequencing input: PBMCs. CDR3 in amino acids: CSAGPRGTTDTQYF. The CDR3, as DNA: TGCAGTGCTGGGCCAAGGGGAACCACAGATACGCAGTATTTT.